The 5 T cell receptor beta chains given below trace back to one sample, sequenced in a study of blood T cell repertoires in COVID-19. The table came from immunoSEQ multiplex PCR; TCRdb's copy has only in-frame clones and leaves some out. Among around 280,000 clones listed, almost 90% were seen once. Sequencing used PBMCs or T cells enriched from blood (not recorded which). These receptors all stem from a woman younger than 30 with acute COVID-19.

This clone appeared a few times. J is TRBJ1-4 and V is TRBV4-2; TRBD1 matches 7 bases. After removal of 1 base from V and 1 base from J, the junction contained 6 bases not matched to a gene. Germline lookup yields CDR1 LGHNA and CDR2 YNFKEQ. CDR3 size: 17 residues. The chain's CDR3 is CASSQAPQGQTNEKLFF. The DNA for the CDR3 is TGTGCCAGCAGCCAAGCCCCACAGGGGCAAACTAATGAAAAACTGTTTTTT.

V and J are TRBV6-5 and TRBJ2-1, with 7 bases identical to TRBD2. The CDR3 totals 15 residues. V was clipped by 6 bases and J by 8 bases; unmatched bases: 13. Germline lookup yields CDR1 MNHEY and CDR2 SVGAGI. The CDR3 region has the DNA TGTGCCAGCAGGCAGACTAGCTGGGTTAGGGATGAGCAGTTCTTC. Protein sequence: CASRQTSWVRDEQFF.

Only one count was recorded for this clone. This chain links TRBV13 with TRBJ1-6; D not certain. Germline lookup yields CDR1 PRHDT and CDR2 FYEKMQ (reference sequence). There are 11 residues in the CDR3. V lost 5 bases and J lost 9, with 5 bases in between. The CDR3 here is CASSRLSPLHF. CDR3 bases: TGTGCCAGCAGCCGTCTTTCACCCCTCCACTTT. Variable domain in full (rest from reference TRBV13 and TRBJ1-6): AAGVIQSPRHLIKEKRETATLKCYPIPRHDTVYWYQQGPGQDPQFLISFYEKMQSDKGSIPDRFSAQQFSDYHSELNMSSLELGDSALYFCASSRLSPLHFGNGTRLTVT.

This rearrangement joins TRBV29-1 to TRBJ2-1, with TRBD1 as a possible D gene (6 bases). Deletions cut 7 bases from V and 3 bases from J, with 16 bases between. The CDR3 totals 14 residues. Per the germline V gene, CDR1 is SQVTM and CDR2 is ANQGSEA. The CDR3 region has the DNA TGCAGCGCTCAACGGGACACGGGCTACAATGAGCAGTTCTTC. Its translation is CSAQRDTGYNEQFF.

The chain combines TRBV5-1 with TRBJ2-1; 9 bases match TRBD1. The germline V gene has CDR1 SGHRS and CDR2 YFSETQ. The CDR3 runs to 16 residues. The trim removed 5 bases at V and 3 bases at J, leaving 9 bases unmatched. The CDR3 DNA is TGCGCCAGCAGACTCACAGGGGGCGTGAGCTACAATGAGCAGTTCTTC. Residues: CASRLTGGVSYNEQFF.